This T cell receptor beta chain was retrieved from a study of T cell responses to AZD1222 COVID-19 vaccine. Profiling relied on immunoSEQ multiplex PCR, and the TCRdb table lists in-frame clones only, not all of them. The table lists around 150,000 clones, about nine tenths of them singletons. The ends were cut back, 2 bases at V and 2 bases at J, with 11 bases in the middle. Germline V gene lookup returns CDR1 SGHDT and CDR2 YYEEEE. This CDR3 comprises 14 residues. The sequences come from peripheral blood, collected 28 days after the second AZD1222 dose. The clonotype was recovered from an adult who received the AZD1222 COVID-19 vaccine. The chain combines TRBV5-6 with TRBJ2-7; a possible D gene is TRBD2 (6 bases). Here the CDR3 DNA reads TGTGCCAGCAGCTTATTGGGACTGCCCTACGAGCAGTACTTC. Translated: CASSLLGLPYEQYF.